The T cell receptor (beta chain) described here comes from a study of Graves' ophthalmopathy and Graves' hyperthyroidism. The V end was cut by 7 bases, the J end by 0 bases, with 12 bases between. CDR3 length equals 14 residues. The V gene's germline CDR1 is SGHTA and CDR2 FQGNSA. RNA transcripts provided the template for amplifying TCR beta CDR3 regions. The library came from an HTBI-primed first-round RT-PCR and a second-round multiplex PCR. TCRdb re-derived calls from the multiplex PCR reads in MiXCR, one entry per CDR3 protein. The sample has hundreds of thousands of distinct CDR3 sequences; around 45% are singletons.

The clonotype was recovered from an adult man with Graves' ophthalmopathy. The chain recombines TRBV7-2 with TRBJ1-2, with D unclear. The sequencing input was peripheral blood. CDR3 in DNA: TGTGCCAGCAAAGAGACAAACTCTAACTATGGCTACACCTTC. Amino acids: CASKETNSNYGYTF.